Given below is one T cell receptor (beta chain) in context. These data are taken from a study of blood T cell repertoires in COVID-19. Study details: PBMCs, B-cell-depleted T cells, or T cells provided the cDNA or gDNA that made up the material.

Per the original data handling: The authors estimated nucleated cell counts from reference gene primer amplification. Clones were read by immunoSEQ multiplex PCR, and TCRdb kept only the in-frame ones, dropping some. V, J and clone size were drawn from that table, and D and trimming were deduced from the DNA. The table includes around 100,000 clones, around nine tenths detected once. Sequenced sample: peripheral blood. This receptor was obtained from a man in his fifties with active or convalescent COVID-19.

The CDR3 DNA follows: TGTGCCACCAGTGAGAAGGGAGTTGGCACCTACGAGCAGTACTTC. Its translation: CATSEKGVGTYEQYF. The chain is built from TRBV24-1 and TRBJ2-7; TRBD2 is a possible D gene (5 bases). Germline CDR1 and CDR2: KGHDR and SFDVKD. This CDR3 spans 15 amino acids. Between the trimmed V and J ends, which lost 4 bases and 2 bases, there was a span of 14 bases.